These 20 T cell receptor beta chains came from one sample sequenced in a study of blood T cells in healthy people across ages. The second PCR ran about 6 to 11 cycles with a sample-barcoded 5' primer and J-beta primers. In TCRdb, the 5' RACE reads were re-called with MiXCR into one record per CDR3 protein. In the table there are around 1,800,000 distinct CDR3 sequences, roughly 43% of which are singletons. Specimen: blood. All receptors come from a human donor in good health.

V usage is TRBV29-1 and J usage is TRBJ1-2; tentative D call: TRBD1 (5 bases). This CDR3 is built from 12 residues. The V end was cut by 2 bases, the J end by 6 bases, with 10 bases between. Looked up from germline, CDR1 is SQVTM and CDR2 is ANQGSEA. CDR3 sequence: CSVEPGIHGYTF. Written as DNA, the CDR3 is TGCAGCGTTGAACCAGGGATTCATGGCTACACCTTC. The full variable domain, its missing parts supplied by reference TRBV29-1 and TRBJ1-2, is SAVISQKPSRDICQRGTSLTIQCQVDSQVTMMFWYRQQPGQSLTLIATANQGSEATYESGFVIDKFPISRPNLTFSTLTVSNMSPEDSSIYLCSVEPGIHGYTFGSGTRLTVV.

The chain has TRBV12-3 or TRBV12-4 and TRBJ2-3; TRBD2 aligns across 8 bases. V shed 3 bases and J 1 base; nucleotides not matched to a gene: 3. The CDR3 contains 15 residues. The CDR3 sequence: CASSFRGGRTDTQYF. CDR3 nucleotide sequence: TGTGCCAGCAGTTTTCGCGGGGGGCGCACAGATACGCAGTATTTT.

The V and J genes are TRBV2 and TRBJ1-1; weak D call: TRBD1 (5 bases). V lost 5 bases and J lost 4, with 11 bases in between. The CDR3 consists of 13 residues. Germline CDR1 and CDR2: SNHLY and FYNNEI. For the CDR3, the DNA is TGTGCCAGCAGTACTCAGGGCGCCACTGAAGCTTTCTTT. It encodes CASSTQGATEAFF.

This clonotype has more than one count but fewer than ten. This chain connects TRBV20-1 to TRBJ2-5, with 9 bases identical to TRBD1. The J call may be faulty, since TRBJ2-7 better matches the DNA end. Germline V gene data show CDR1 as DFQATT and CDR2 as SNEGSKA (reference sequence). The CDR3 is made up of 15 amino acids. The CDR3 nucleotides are TGCAGTGCTAGAGATCGGAGGACAGGGGACTCCGAGCAGTACTTC. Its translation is CSARDRRTGDSEQYF.

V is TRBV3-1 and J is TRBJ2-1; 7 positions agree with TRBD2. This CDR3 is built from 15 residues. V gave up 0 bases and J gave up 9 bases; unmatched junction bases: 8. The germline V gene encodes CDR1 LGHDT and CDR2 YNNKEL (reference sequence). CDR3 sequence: CASSQDLAAKGEQFF. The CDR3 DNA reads TGTGCCAGCAGCCAAGACCTAGCGGCAAAGGGTGAGCAGTTCTTC.

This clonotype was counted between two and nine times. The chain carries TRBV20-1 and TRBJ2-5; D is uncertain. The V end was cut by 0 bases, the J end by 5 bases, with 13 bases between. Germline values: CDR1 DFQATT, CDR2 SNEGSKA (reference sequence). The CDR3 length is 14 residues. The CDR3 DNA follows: TGCAGTGCTAGAGATCTCGGGCTCGGGGAGACCCAGTACTTC. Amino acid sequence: CSARDLGLGETQYF.

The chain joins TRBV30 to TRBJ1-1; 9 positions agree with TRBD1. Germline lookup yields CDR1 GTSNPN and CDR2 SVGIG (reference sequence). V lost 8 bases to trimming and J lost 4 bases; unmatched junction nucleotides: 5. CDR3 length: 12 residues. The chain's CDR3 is CARRQGGTEAFF. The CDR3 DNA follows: TGTGCCCGAAGACAGGGGGGCACTGAAGCTTTCTTT.

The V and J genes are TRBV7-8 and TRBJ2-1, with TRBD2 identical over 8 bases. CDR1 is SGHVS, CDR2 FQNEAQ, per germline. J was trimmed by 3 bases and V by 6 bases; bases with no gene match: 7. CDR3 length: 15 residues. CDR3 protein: CASSLSGAFYNEQFF. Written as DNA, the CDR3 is TGTGCCAGCAGTCTTAGCGGGGCCTTCTACAATGAGCAGTTCTTC.

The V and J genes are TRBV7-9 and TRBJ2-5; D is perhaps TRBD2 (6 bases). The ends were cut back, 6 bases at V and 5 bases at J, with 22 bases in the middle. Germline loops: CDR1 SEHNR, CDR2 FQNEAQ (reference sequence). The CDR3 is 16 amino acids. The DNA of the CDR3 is TGTGCCAGCAGTAAGACCTCGGTCCCCCGGGAGGAGACCCAGTACTTC. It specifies CASSKTSVPREETQYF.

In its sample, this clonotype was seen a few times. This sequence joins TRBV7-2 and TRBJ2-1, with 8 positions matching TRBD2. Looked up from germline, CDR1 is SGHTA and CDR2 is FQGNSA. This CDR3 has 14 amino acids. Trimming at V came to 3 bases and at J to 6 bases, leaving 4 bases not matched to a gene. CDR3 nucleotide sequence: TGTGCCAGCAGCTTCGGGAGGGCTAGCAATGAGCAGTTCTTC. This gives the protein CASSFGRASNEQFF.

CDR3 bases: TGCAGTGCTAGAAAGACAGGGCTTCGGGACACTGAAGCTTTCTTT. Translated: CSARKTGLRDTEAFF. The rearrangement uses TRBV20-1 and TRBJ1-1, with TRBD1 identical over 7 bases. The J segment lost 3 bases and the V segment lost 2 bases, leaving 9 bases of the junction unmatched. In germline, CDR1 is DFQATT, CDR2 SNEGSKA (reference sequence). The length of the CDR3 is 15 residues.

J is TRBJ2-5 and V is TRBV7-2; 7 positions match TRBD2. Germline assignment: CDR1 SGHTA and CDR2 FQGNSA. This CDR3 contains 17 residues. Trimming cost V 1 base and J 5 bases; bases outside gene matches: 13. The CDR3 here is CASSLGAGGGPWETQYF. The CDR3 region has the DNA TGTGCCAGCAGCTTAGGCGCCGGCGGGGGACCCTGGGAGACCCAGTACTTC. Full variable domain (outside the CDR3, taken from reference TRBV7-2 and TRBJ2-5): GAGVSQSPSNKVTEKGKDVELRCDPISGHTALYWYRQSLGQGLEFLIYFQGNSAPDKSGLPSDRFSAERTGGSVSTLTIQRTQQEDSAVYLCASSLGAGGGPWETQYFGPGTRLLVL.

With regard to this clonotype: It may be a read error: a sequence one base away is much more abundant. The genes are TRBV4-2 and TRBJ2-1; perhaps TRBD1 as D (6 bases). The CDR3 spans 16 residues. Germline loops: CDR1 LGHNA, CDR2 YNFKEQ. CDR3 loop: CASGQEWRQADNEQFF. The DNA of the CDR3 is TGTGCCAGCGGCCAAGAGTGGCGACAGGCGGATAATGAGCAGTTCTTC.

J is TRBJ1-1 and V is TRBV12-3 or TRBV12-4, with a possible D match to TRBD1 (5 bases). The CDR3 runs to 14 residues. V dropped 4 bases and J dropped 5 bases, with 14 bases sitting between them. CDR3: CASSCGGGWTEAFF. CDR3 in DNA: TGTGCCAGCAGTTGCGGGGGAGGATGGACTGAAGCTTTCTTT.

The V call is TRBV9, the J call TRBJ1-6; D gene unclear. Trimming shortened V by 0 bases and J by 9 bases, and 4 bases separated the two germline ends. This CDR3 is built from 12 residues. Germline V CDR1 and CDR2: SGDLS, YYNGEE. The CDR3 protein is CASSVAGSPLHF. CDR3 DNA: TGTGCCAGCAGCGTAGCAGGTTCACCCCTCCACTTT.

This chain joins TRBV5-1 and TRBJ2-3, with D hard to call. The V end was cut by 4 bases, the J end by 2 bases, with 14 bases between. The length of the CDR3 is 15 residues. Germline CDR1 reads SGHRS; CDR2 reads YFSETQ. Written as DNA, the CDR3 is TGCGCCAGCAGCCCAATATCTACTGCCACAGATACGCAGTATTTT. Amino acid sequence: CASSPISTATDTQYF.

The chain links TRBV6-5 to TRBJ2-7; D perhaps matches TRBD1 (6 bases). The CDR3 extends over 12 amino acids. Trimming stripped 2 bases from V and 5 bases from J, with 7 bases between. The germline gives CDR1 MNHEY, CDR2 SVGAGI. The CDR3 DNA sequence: TGTGCCAGCAGTTACAAGGGGGACGAGCAGTACTTC. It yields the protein CASSYKGDEQYF.

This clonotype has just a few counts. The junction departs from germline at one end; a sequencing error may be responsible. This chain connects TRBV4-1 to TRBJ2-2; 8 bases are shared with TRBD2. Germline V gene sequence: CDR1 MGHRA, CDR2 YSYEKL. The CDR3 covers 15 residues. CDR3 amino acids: CASSPTGTRSGELLF. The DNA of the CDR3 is TGCGCCAGCAGCCCGACCGGGACTAGGTCCGGGGAGCTGCTTTTT.

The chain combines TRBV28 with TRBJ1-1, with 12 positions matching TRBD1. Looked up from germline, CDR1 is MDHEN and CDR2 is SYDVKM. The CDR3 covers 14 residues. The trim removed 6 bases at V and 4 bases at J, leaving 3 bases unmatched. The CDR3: CASRGTGGRTEAFF. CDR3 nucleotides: TGTGCCAGCAGGGGGACAGGGGGCCGCACTGAAGCTTTCTTT.

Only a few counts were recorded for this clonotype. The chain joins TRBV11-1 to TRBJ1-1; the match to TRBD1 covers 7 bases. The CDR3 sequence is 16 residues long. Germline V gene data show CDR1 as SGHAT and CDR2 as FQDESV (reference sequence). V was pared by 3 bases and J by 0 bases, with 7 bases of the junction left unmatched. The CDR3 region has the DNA TGTGCCAGCAGCTTGTACAGGGGCGTCCTGAACACTGAAGCTTTCTTT. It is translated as CASSLYRGVLNTEAFF.